The clone carrying this T cell receptor beta chain was seen repeatedly, ten times or more. These data come from a study of neurological immune-mediated disorders. From the 5' RACE reads, TCRdb called clonotypes with MiXCR, one entry per CDR3 protein. This table has roughly 50,000 distinct CDR3 sequences, 10% appearing once. The study built unsorted libraries from 2 million PBMCs kept at -80 C. The CDR3 has 16 residues. The V gene's germline CDR1 is SGHTA and CDR2 FQGNSA. The V gene end was trimmed by 5 bases and the J gene end by 7 bases; junction bases not matched to a gene: 13. The sequenced sample was PBMCs. This clonotype was obtained from a man in his 70s with HTLV-1-associated myelopathy (HAM/TSP). V gene TRBV7-2 combines with J gene TRBJ2-1; 8 bases agree with TRBD2. This CDR3 is CASSPILGGGRNEQFF. CDR3 sequence (DNA): TGTGCCAGCAGCCCAATTCTCGGGGGGGGTAGGAATGAGCAGTTCTTC. Together with reference TRBV7-2 and TRBJ2-1, the CDR3 gives the full variable domain: GAGVSQSPSNKVTEKGKDVELRCDPISGHTALYWYRQSLGQGLEFLIYFQGNSAPDKSGLPSDRFSAERTGGSVSTLTIQRTQQEDSAVYLCASSPILGGGRNEQFFGPGTRLTVL.